The clone carrying this TCR beta chain was counted many times. Its antigen is unknown. Disease duration was under 3 months in the ophthalmopathy patients, who also had a Clinical Activity Score of at least 3 and a NOSPECS grade of at least 4. These data belong to a study of T cells in Graves' hyperthyroidism and ophthalmopathy. V shed 0 bases and J 4 bases; nucleotides not matched to a gene: 8. The CDR3 runs to 16 residues. CDR1 and CDR2 (germline): MDHEN, SYDVKM. Study outcomes and limitations: Most thyroid clonotypes with frequency above 0.001 were detected in blood.

Amplification of TCR beta CDR3 regions was performed using RNA transcripts as template. The HTBI primer set served for first-round RT-PCR of the TCR CDR3. TCRdb re-derived calls from the multiplex PCR reads in MiXCR, one entry per CDR3 protein. Seen here are 620,000 or so distinct CDR3 sequences, roughly 14% observed once, and the top ten hold around 12%. The sample was blood. The chain has TRBV28 and TRBJ2-5; TRBD2 matches at 7 bases. The sequence derives from a woman in her forties or fifties with Graves' ophthalmopathy. The CDR3 coding sequence is TGTGCCAGCAGTTTATGGGGAGGGCCTTCTGGAGAGACCCAGTACTTC. Protein product: CASSLWGGPSGETQYF.